This T cell receptor (beta chain) is from a study of cytomegalovirus exposure and HLA in healthy donors. Across the study: Falling in the Caucasian-associated ancestry cluster were roughly 86% of under 500 genotyped donors.

General study points: Per published accounts, TCR beta sequences correctly predicted the HLA-A and HLA-B alleles of most subjects.

Details on this clone: Its specificity is unknown.

Germline V lookup: CDR1 SGDLS, CDR2 YYNGEE. The CDR3 sequence is 16 residues long. With V trimmed by 4 bases and J by 4 bases, 13 bases remained unmatched. The primer mix had 60 Vbeta and 13 Jbeta primers. The table came from immunoSEQ multiplex PCR; TCRdb's copy has only in-frame clones and leaves some out. The sample has 110,000 or so clones; 65% to 85% are singletons. The rearrangement joins TRBV9 to TRBJ2-5; 7 bases fit TRBD2. The TCR originated in a woman under 30 in good health and CMV-seronegative. Sequencing was performed on PBMCs. Written as DNA, the CDR3 is TGTGCCAGCAGCCCCTTTGGGGAGGGCCTACCAGAGACCCAGTACTTC. This translates into CASSPFGEGLPETQYF.